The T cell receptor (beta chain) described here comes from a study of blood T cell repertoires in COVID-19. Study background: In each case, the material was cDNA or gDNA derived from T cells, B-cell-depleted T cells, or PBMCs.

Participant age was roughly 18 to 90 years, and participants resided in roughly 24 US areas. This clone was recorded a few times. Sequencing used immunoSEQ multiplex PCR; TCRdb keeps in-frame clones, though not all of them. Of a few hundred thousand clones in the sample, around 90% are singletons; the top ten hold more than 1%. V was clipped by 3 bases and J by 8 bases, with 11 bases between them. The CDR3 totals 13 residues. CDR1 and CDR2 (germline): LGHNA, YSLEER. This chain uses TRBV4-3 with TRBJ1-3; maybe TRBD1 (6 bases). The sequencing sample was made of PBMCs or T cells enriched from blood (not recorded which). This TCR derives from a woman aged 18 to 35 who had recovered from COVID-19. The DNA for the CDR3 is TGCGCCAGCAGCCAGGACAGACGAGACACCATATATTTT. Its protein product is CASSQDRRDTIYF.